This T cell receptor beta chain derives from a study of T cell responses to AZD1222 COVID-19 vaccine. Study-level points and caveats: Baseline testing showed seropositivity in only six AZD1222 recipients. Mostly white British, mostly female donors; authors suggested clonal diversity may be underestimated.

As concerns this clone: What it binds is unknown.

Repertoires were generated with immunoSEQ multiplex PCR, while TCRdb's copy carries only in-frame clones and drops some. The table has 75,000 to 85,000 clones, about 90% seen once. Sample: peripheral blood, taken 28 days after the second AZD1222 dose. The clonotype was recovered from an adult who received the AZD1222 COVID-19 vaccine.

CDR3 nucleotides: TGCGCCAGCAGCCAACCCATCTCGGGGCCCACAGATACGCAGTATTTT. Residues: CASSQPISGPTDTQYF. The V and J genes are TRBV4-1 and TRBJ2-3; either TRBD1 or TRBD2 may supply D (5 bases each). Deletions cut 2 bases from V and 2 bases from J, with 14 bases between. Germline V gene data show CDR1 as MGHRA and CDR2 as YSYEKL. The CDR3 has 16 amino acids.